The clone carrying this T cell receptor (beta chain) was detected once. The length of the CDR3 is 20 residues. With 2 bases removed from V and 6 bases from J, the gap between germline ends came to 28 bases. Germline values: CDR1 MNHEY, CDR2 SMNVEV (reference sequence). Original methodology: For nucleated cells, counts were estimated from reference gene primer amplification. Only in-frame clones appear in the TCRdb table, and some are missing; sequencing was by immunoSEQ multiplex PCR. Clonal size and the V and J genes are those of that table, whereas D and trimming came from the DNA. The sample lists some 54,000 clones, about four fifths seen once, with under 8.5% in the top ten. This entry comes from a study of blood T cell repertoires in COVID-19. On the study more broadly: COVID-19 samples collected from the United States, Italy and Spain covered acute and convalescent phases. The cDNA or gDNA used as material had been derived from T cells, B-cell-depleted T cells, or PBMCs.

The V and J genes are TRBV27 and TRBJ1-4; D call uncertain. This receptor was taken from an older man with active COVID-19. Sequenced input: peripheral blood. The CDR3 loop is CASSLRPRPGKPGRYEKLFF. CDR3 DNA: TGTGCCAGCAGTTTACGCCCCAGACCCGGGAAACCCGGTCGTTATGAAAAACTGTTTTTT.